The T cell receptor (beta chain) under discussion was sequenced for a study of cytomegalovirus exposure and HLA in healthy donors. Study findings and constraints: Per a prior analysis, the majority of TCR beta V segments were productive roughly 90% or roughly 30% of the time.

The donors were healthy bone marrow donors. Note on this clone: Its antigen is still unknown.

Trimming shortened V by 6 bases and J by 7 bases, and 15 bases separated the two germline ends. CDR3 length: 13 residues. Germline loops: CDR1 MNHEY, CDR2 SVGAGI. Both 60 Vbeta primers and 13 Jbeta primers went into the PCR. TCRdb keeps only in-frame clones here, not all; method: immunoSEQ multiplex PCR. The table lists about 170,000 clones, 70% to 90% of them singletons, with approximately 2.5% in the top ten. This clonotype originated in a man younger than 40 in good health and CMV-seropositive. The chain combines TRBV6-5 with TRBJ1-2; D not resolved. Sequencing was done on a sample of PBMCs. This CDR3 reads CASRRVPVSGYTF. CDR3 nucleotides: TGTGCCAGCAGGAGGGTTCCCGTATCTGGCTACACCTTC.